These 27 T cell receptor beta chains originate from one sample sequenced in a study of shared clonotypes between healthy human individuals. Here immunoSEQ multiplex PCR was the method, and the copy in TCRdb shows in-frame clones only, minus some. The repertoire holds over a million clones, with roughly 80% as singletons. The specimen was memory CD4+ T cells sorted from blood. Noted subset: CD45RA-negative fraction. Receptors were obtained from a man aged 18 to 29 in good health.

The V call is TRBV5-1, the J call TRBJ1-5; no reliable D call. V gave up 1 base and J gave up 1 base, with 9 bases separating them. Looked up from germline, CDR1 is SGHRS and CDR2 is YFSETQ. The CDR3 has 15 residues. The CDR3 region has the DNA TGCGCCAGCAGCTTGAACGGGAGGAGCAATCAGCCCCAGCATTTT. It encodes CASSLNGRSNQPQHF. Full variable domain (missing parts from reference TRBV5-1 and TRBJ1-5): KAGVTQTPRYLIKTRGQQVTLSCSPISGHRSVSWYQQTPGQGLQFLFEYFSETQRNKGNFPGRFSGRQFSNSRSEMNVSTLELGDSALYLCASSLNGRSNQPQHFGDGTRLSIL.

This clone was seen once. The rearrangement joins TRBV7-2 to TRBJ2-1, with 12 bases lining up with TRBD2. CDR3 length equals 15 residues. The J segment lost 4 bases and the V segment lost 5 bases, leaving 3 bases of the junction unmatched. CDR1 is SGHTA and CDR2 is FQGNSA in the germline V gene. The CDR3 DNA reads TGTGCCAGCAGCATGGGGACTAGCGGGTACAATGAGCAGTTCTTC. Encoded protein: CASSMGTSGYNEQFF.

There are a few counts of this clone. This sequence joins TRBV9 and TRBJ1-1, with D unclear. The CDR3 has 15 amino acids. Germline V CDR1 and CDR2: SGDLS, YYNGEE. The V end lost 0 bases, the J end lost 0 bases, and 9 bases lay between the germline ends. The DNA for the CDR3 is TGTGCCAGCAGCGTAGACTACAGCATGAACACTGAAGCTTTCTTT. Residues: CASSVDYSMNTEAFF.

V and J are TRBV6-5 and TRBJ1-6, with TRBD1 matching over 7 bases. The CDR3 length is 13 residues. J lost 14 bases, V lost 6 bases, and 10 bases had no gene match. CDR1 is MNHEY, CDR2 SVGAGI, per germline. The DNA of the CDR3 is TGTGCCAGCAGGGAAAGACAGGGCGGGGCCCTCCACTTT. This translates into CASRERQGGALHF.

This chain connects TRBV11-2 to TRBJ1-2, with D perhaps TRBD1 (6 bases). Per the germline V gene, CDR1 is SGHAT and CDR2 is FQNNGV. This CDR3 is built from 14 residues. The ends were cut back, 3 bases at V and 4 bases at J, with 12 bases in the middle. The CDR3 DNA is TGTGCCAGCAGCTTGTCGACAGGCCTCTATGGCTACACCTTC. This translates into CASSLSTGLYGYTF.

In this sample, this clone turned up once. The chain recombines TRBV6-5 with TRBJ1-1, with D perhaps matching TRBD1 (5 bases). Germline loops: CDR1 MNHEY, CDR2 SVGAGI. Trimming took 4 bases from V and 4 from J, leaving 13 bases between them. The length of the CDR3 is 14 residues. The CDR3 region has the DNA TGTGCCAGCAGTTCCCCGGGACGGAGCACTGAAGCTTTCTTT. Its protein is CASSSPGRSTEAFF.

This chain joins TRBV19 and TRBJ2-7; TRBD2 is a possible D gene (5 bases). With 6 bases removed from V and 0 bases from J, the gap between germline ends came to 12 bases. In germline, CDR1 is LNHDA, CDR2 SQIVND (reference sequence). The CDR3 consists of 14 residues. In DNA, the CDR3 is TGTGCCAGTAGGGAGCGGATCAGCTCCTACGAGCAGTACTTC. It translates to CASRERISSYEQYF.

The rearrangement links TRBV13 to TRBJ2-5, with TRBD2 matching 12 bases. The ends lost 2 bases at V and 3 bases at J; junction bases unmatched: 4. This CDR3 is 16 amino acids long. The germline gives CDR1 PRHDT, CDR2 FYEKMQ (reference sequence). The CDR3 reads CASSLSSGRGKETQYF. In nucleotides, the CDR3 is TGTGCCAGCAGCTTATCTAGCGGGAGGGGAAAAGAGACCCAGTACTTC.

The CDR3 region is CASQRQGRPGNTIYF. CDR3 bases: TGTGCCTCCCAACGGCAGGGAAGACCTGGAAACACCATATATTTT. The V call is TRBV10-3, the J call TRBJ1-3; D is perhaps TRBD1 (5 bases). V lost 11 bases, J lost 2 bases, and 19 bases lay in between. This CDR3 comprises 15 residues. The V gene's germline CDR1 is ENHRY and CDR2 SYGVKD.

The chain combines TRBV15 with TRBJ2-7; TRBD2 might be the D (6 bases). This CDR3 is 17 amino acids long. Trimming stripped 0 bases from V and 6 bases from J, with 21 bases between. Germline V CDR1 and CDR2: LNHNV, YYDKDF (reference sequence). The CDR3 region is CATSRDYIKGGIGEQYF. The CDR3 nucleotides read TGTGCCACCAGCAGAGATTATATAAAGGGCGGGATTGGCGAGCAGTACTTC. Drawing the rest from reference TRBV15 and TRBJ2-7, the complete variable domain is DAMVIQNPRYQVTQFGKPVTLSCSQTLNHNVMYWYQQKSSQAPKLLFHYYDKDFNNEADTPDNFQSRRPNTSFCFLDIRSPGLGDTAMYLCATSRDYIKGGIGEQYFGPGTRLTVT.

The J gene is TRBJ2-7, the V gene TRBV20-1, with D hard to call. Trimming shortened V by 1 base and J by 6 bases, and 7 bases separated the two germline ends. In germline, CDR1 is DFQATT, CDR2 SNEGSKA (reference sequence). The length of the CDR3 is 11 residues. The CDR3 loop is CSARGNGEQYF. CDR3 nucleotide sequence: TGCAGTGCTAGAGGGAATGGCGAGCAGTACTTC.

The CDR3 loop is CAQSGGGADTQYF. The CDR3 DNA reads as TGTGCCCAAAGTGGGGGAGGGGCGGATACGCAGTATTTT. The gene calls are TRBV2 and TRBJ2-3; 7 bases line up with TRBD2. The ends lost 11 bases at V and 6 bases at J; junction bases unmatched: 11. Germline V CDR1 and CDR2: SNHLY, FYNNEI. CDR3 length: 13 amino acids.

This clone was observed once. V is TRBV6-1 and J is TRBJ1-1; D gene uncertain. V was trimmed by 5 bases and J by 3 bases, leaving 16 bases between them. The CDR3 has 15 residues. Germline V gene lookup returns CDR1 MNHNS and CDR2 SASEGT. The CDR3 sequence: CASSLRRAGDTEAFF. The CDR3 bases are TGTGCCAGCAGTCTTCGACGGGCCGGGGACACTGAAGCTTTCTTT.

The chain couples TRBV7-9 to TRBJ1-6, with 9 bases matching TRBD1. Trimming at V came to 3 bases and at J to 7 bases, leaving 13 bases not matched to a gene. From germline, CDR1 is SEHNR and CDR2 FQNEAQ (reference sequence). This CDR3 has 18 residues. The DNA of the CDR3 is TGTGCCAGCAGCTTCAGCCCTAAGGACAGGGGCTTCAATTCACCCCTCCACTTT. Its translation is CASSFSPKDRGFNSPLHF.

The chain carries TRBV20-1 and TRBJ2-1; perhaps TRBD2 as D (5 bases). Trimming pared 5 bases from V and 4 bases from J, leaving 6 bases between. The V gene's germline CDR1 is DFQATT and CDR2 SNEGSKA (reference sequence). The CDR3 loop spans 11 amino acids. CDR3 nucleotide sequence: TGCAGTGCTGGGGAGTACAATGAGCAGTTCTTC. Protein: CSAGEYNEQFF.

This clone turned up a few times. V is TRBV28 and J is TRBJ1-2, with 8 nucleotides matching TRBD1. Germline values: CDR1 MDHEN, CDR2 SYDVKM. The CDR3 covers 14 residues. Unmatched junction bases numbered 2, after V lost 4 bases and J lost 1 base. CDR3 sequence reads: CASSSTGGNYGYTF. Here the CDR3 DNA reads TGTGCCAGCAGTTCTACAGGGGGTAACTATGGCTACACCTTC.

The CDR3 is CASSPKSPGTGTYEQYF. Written as DNA, the CDR3 is TGTGCCAGCTCACCGAAGAGCCCCGGGACAGGGACTTACGAGCAGTACTTC. The chain links TRBV18 to TRBJ2-7, with 9 bases fitting TRBD1. Germline-derived CDR1 and CDR2 are KGHSH and LQKENI. V lost 3 bases to trimming and J lost 4 bases; unmatched junction nucleotides: 13. The length of the CDR3 is 17 residues.

The gene calls are TRBV19 and TRBJ1-1; D remains unclear. Germline V lookup: CDR1 LNHDA, CDR2 SQIVND (reference sequence). V lost 7 bases and J lost 1, with 22 bases in between. The CDR3 extends over 17 amino acids. The CDR3 DNA sequence: TGTGCCAGTACCCGTTCGTACAGTCGATCGGGGAACACTGAAGCTTTCTTT. Translation gives CASTRSYSRSGNTEAFF.

The rearrangement joins TRBV5-4 to TRBJ2-6, with no clear D. Germline V gives CDR1 SGHNT, CDR2 YYREEE (reference sequence). The CDR3 consists of 16 residues. Trimming shortened V by 3 bases and J by 2 bases, and 12 bases separated the two germline ends. The CDR3 spells CASSYKQVAGANVLTF. The DNA for the CDR3 is TGTGCCAGCAGCTATAAGCAGGTTGCTGGGGCCAACGTCCTGACTTTC.

This clone was counted only a few times. The chain has TRBV10-3 and TRBJ2-1, with 10 bases lining up with TRBD2. Trimming cost V 0 bases and J 8 bases; bases outside gene matches: 4. The CDR3 has 15 residues. The V gene's germline CDR1 is ENHRY and CDR2 SYGVKD. CDR3 in amino acids: CAISESSGRAYEQFF. CDR3 bases: TGTGCCATCAGTGAGTCAAGCGGGAGGGCCTATGAGCAGTTCTTC.

This clone occurred once. The V gene is TRBV4-3, the J gene TRBJ2-1; unclear D gene. The germline V gene encodes CDR1 LGHNA and CDR2 YSLEER. The V and J ends lost 5 bases and 7 bases respectively, with 15 bases between them. This CDR3 spans 14 amino acids. The CDR3 region is CASSEVSGLNEQFF. The CDR3 DNA is TGCGCCAGCAGCGAAGTTTCAGGTTTGAATGAGCAGTTCTTC.

The V call is TRBV7-2, the J call TRBJ1-4, with TRBD1 as a possible D gene (6 bases). The V and J ends lost 5 bases and 7 bases respectively, with 17 bases between them. This CDR3 comprises 15 residues. CDR1 SGHTA and CDR2 FQGNSA come from the germline V gene. As DNA, the CDR3 is TGTGCCAGCAGCCTAGGATCGACAGGTTTTGAAAAACTGTTTTTT. Amino acids: CASSLGSTGFEKLFF.

The rearrangement joins TRBV7-9 to TRBJ1-4; 7 bases line up with TRBD1. The CDR3 runs to 16 residues. V dropped 5 bases and J dropped 0; count of bases not matched to a gene: 6. Germline lookup yields CDR1 SEHNR and CDR2 FQNEAQ (reference sequence). CDR3 region: CASSPDRRTTNEKLFF. The CDR3 region has the DNA TGTGCCAGCAGCCCGGACAGGAGAACAACTAATGAAAAACTGTTTTTT.

In this sample, this clone turned up a few times. The rearrangement joins TRBV6-1 to TRBJ1-5; D is unresolved. The CDR3 runs to 17 residues. Germline CDR1 MNHNS, CDR2 SASEGT. V gave up 3 bases and J gave up 0 bases, with 15 bases separating them. The CDR3 sequence is CASSETLASYSNQPQHF. DNA for the CDR3: TGTGCCAGCAGTGAGACTTTGGCGTCTTATAGCAATCAGCCCCAGCATTTT.

The V and J genes are TRBV7-2 and TRBJ1-4; D gene uncertain. The CDR3 loop spans 12 amino acids. CDR1 is SGHTA, CDR2 FQGNSA, per germline. Trimming pared 4 bases from V and 5 bases from J, leaving 5 bases between. Here the CDR3 DNA reads TGTGCCAGCAGCTCCTCAAATGAAAAACTGTTTTTT. This gives the protein CASSSSNEKLFF.

The chain has TRBV5-1 and TRBJ1-1, with 8 bases matching TRBD1. V lost 2 bases to trimming and J lost 7 bases; unmatched junction nucleotides: 7. This CDR3 is built from 14 residues. From germline, CDR1 is SGHRS and CDR2 YFSETQ. CDR3 nucleotides: TGCGCCAGCAGCTTAAAACAGGGGGAGATTGAAGCTTTCTTT. Translation gives CASSLKQGEIEAFF.

The J gene is TRBJ1-3, the V gene TRBV4-1; D gene ambiguous. The V gene's germline CDR1 is MGHRA and CDR2 YSYEKL. CDR3 size: 14 residues. V was cut by 0 bases and J by 8 bases, with 11 bases left in between. The chain's CDR3 is CASSQDGVEDTIYF. CDR3 nucleotide sequence: TGCGCCAGCAGCCAAGATGGGGTGGAGGACACCATATATTTT.